One and the same sample provided the 8 T cell receptor beta chains below, sequenced in a study of blood T cell repertoires in COVID-19. TCRdb's copy holds only in-frame clones and misses some; the assay was immunoSEQ multiplex PCR. The table includes under 30,000 clones, approximately 86% detected once. The sample taken for sequencing was peripheral blood. Source of these receptors: a human donor in a cohort sampled during active COVID-19. The donor label of this sample is uncertain.

This chain links TRBV6-6 with TRBJ2-3; 8 bases agree with TRBD2. Germline V gives CDR1 MNHNY, CDR2 SVGAGI (reference sequence). The CDR3 is made up of 12 amino acids. Germline trimming cut 4 bases from V and 11 bases from J; bases unmatched to any gene: 5. CDR3 loop: CASSWTSLGQYF. The CDR3 DNA follows: TGTGCCAGCAGTTGGACTAGCCTTGGGCAGTATTTT.

The chain has TRBV11-3 and TRBJ2-7; the match to TRBD2 covers 7 bases. CDR1 and CDR2 (germline): SGHNT, YENEEA. This CDR3 spans 15 amino acids. J was trimmed by 1 base and V by 5 bases; bases with no gene match: 8. The CDR3 loop is CASSPSAGESYEQYF. Written as DNA, the CDR3 is TGTGCCAGCAGCCCCTCGGCGGGAGAGTCCTACGAGCAGTACTTC.

The rearrangement links TRBV5-1 to TRBJ2-2; no definite D call. The V gene lost 5 bases and the J gene lost 0 bases, with 8 bases spanning the gap. This CDR3 has 14 residues. The germline gives CDR1 SGHRS, CDR2 YFSETQ. The CDR3 nucleotides read TGCGCCAGCAGGCTGGCAGCGAACACCGGGGAGCTGTTTTTT. This encodes CASRLAANTGELFF.

The gene calls are TRBV28 and TRBJ1-2; D is ambiguous. Germline CDR1 MDHEN, CDR2 SYDVKM. Trimming removed 2 bases from V and 0 bases from J, with 10 bases in between. The CDR3 loop spans 15 amino acids. This chain's CDR3 is CASSLDNKANYGYTF. CDR3 sequence (DNA): TGTGCCAGCAGTTTAGATAACAAAGCTAACTATGGCTACACCTTC.

The rearrangement links TRBV4-2 to TRBJ2-7; the D gene is possibly TRBD2 (5 bases). Germline-derived CDR1 and CDR2 are LGHNA and YNFKEQ. This CDR3 has 16 residues. Trimming took 1 base from V and 3 from J, leaving 16 bases between them. The chain's CDR3 is CASSQGERTPFYEQYF. CDR3 sequence (DNA): TGTGCCAGCAGCCAAGGCGAGAGGACTCCCTTCTACGAGCAGTACTTC.

The gene calls are TRBV5-8 and TRBJ2-5, with 8 bases fitting TRBD2. The CDR3 consists of 15 residues. The V segment lost 6 bases and the J segment 1 base; nucleotides outside the gene matches: 8. The germline V gene encodes CDR1 SGHTS and CDR2 YDEGEE. The CDR3 spells CASTPGGALQETQYF. The CDR3 DNA reads as TGTGCCAGCACCCCGGGGGGGGCGCTCCAAGAGACCCAGTACTTC.

This chain links TRBV5-4 with TRBJ2-3; 13 nucleotides align to TRBD2. The V gene end was trimmed by 4 bases and the J gene end by 3 bases; junction bases not matched to a gene: 5. The V gene's germline CDR1 is SGHNT and CDR2 YYREEE (reference sequence). The CDR3 totals 16 residues. The CDR3 here is CASSGSTSGRTDTQYF. CDR3 sequence (DNA): TGTGCCAGCAGCGGATCGACTAGCGGGAGGACAGATACGCAGTATTTT. Using reference TRBV5-4 and TRBJ2-3 for the parts outside the CDR3, the full variable domain is ETGVTQSPTHLIKTRGQQVTLRCSSQSGHNTVSWYQQALGQGPQFIFQYYREEENGRGNFPPRFSGLQFPNYSSELNVNALELDDSALYLCASSGSTSGRTDTQYFGPGTRLTVL.

The CDR3, as DNA: TGTGCCAGCAGTTGGGGACAGGGATCCGAGACCCAGTACTTC. Its translation: CASSWGQGSETQYF. The chain recombines TRBV2 with TRBJ2-5; 9 positions agree with TRBD1. Germline V gene data show CDR1 as SNHLY and CDR2 as FYNNEI. Trimming removed 5 bases from V and 5 bases from J; junction bases left unmatched: 6. This CDR3 is built from 14 residues.